This TCR beta chain was sequenced for a study of CD8 T cells in ankylosing spondylitis. Study outcomes and limitations: Disease-associated clones were reportedly significantly overrepresented in matched ankylosing spondylitis synovial fluid. A TCR beta motif of eight or nine highly homologous variants seemed to mark ankylosing spondylitis blood. Past studies reported some motif variants in reactive arthritis synovial fluid and blood.

The CDR3 extends over 14 amino acids. With 1 base removed from V and 7 bases from J, the gap between germline ends came to 11 bases. It was by quantitative 5'-RACE with molecular barcodes that TCR beta libraries were made. TCRdb re-analysed the 5' RACE reads in MiXCR, keeping a single row per CDR3 protein. The table lists around 770,000 distinct CDR3 sequences, about an eighth of them singletons. This clonotype appeared many times. Its specificity is not known. Sequenced sample: blood, either unsorted or a sorted T cell fraction (not recorded which). The chain links TRBV12-3 or TRBV12-4 to TRBJ2-1; D not certain. The source of this sequence is a male donor with ankylosing spondylitis. The CDR3 is CASSLVSSGNEQFF. The CDR3 DNA reads as TGTGCCAGCAGTTTAGTGTCTTCCGGGAATGAGCAGTTCTTC.